The 20 T cell receptor beta chains reported below all come from one sample, sequenced in a study of Graves' ophthalmopathy and Graves' hyperthyroidism. TCR beta CDR3 regions were amplified from RNA transcripts. The workflow started with a first-round RT-PCR run with HTBI primers and then moved on to a second-round multiplex PCR. From the multiplex PCR reads, TCRdb called clonotypes with MiXCR, one entry per CDR3 protein. The sample yields more than 1,000,000 distinct CDR3 sequences, about 40% seen once. The sequenced sample consisted of peripheral blood or thyroid tissue (not recorded which). The source is an adult man with Graves' hyperthyroidism.

As regards this clonotype: A junction boundary mismatches the germline segment, possibly from a read error. The chain links TRBV7-8 to TRBJ2-5, with TRBD2 identical over 7 bases. Germline V gene data show CDR1 as SGHVS and CDR2 as FQNEAQ. The CDR3 extends over 11 amino acids. The CDR3: CASNLAGTKYF. In DNA form, the CDR3 reads TGTGCCAGCAACTTAGCTGGGACTAAATACTTC.

The rearrangement uses TRBV7-9 and TRBJ1-2; D is perhaps TRBD1 (6 bases). The V end lost 1 base, the J end lost 4 bases, and 13 bases lay between the germline ends. The CDR3 extends over 15 amino acids. Germline V gene sequence: CDR1 SEHNR, CDR2 FQNEAQ (reference sequence). The DNA of the CDR3 is TGTGCCAGCAGCTTAGAAGGCAGGGGAGGCTATGGCTACACCTTC. Residues: CASSLEGRGGYGYTF.

This clonotype was seen ten or more times. CDR3 DNA: TGTGCCAGCAGCTTCGGGACAGTCGAAAAACTGTTTTTT. The encoded protein is CASSFGTVEKLFF. The chain has TRBV5-6 and TRBJ1-4, with 7 bases lining up with TRBD1. The CDR3 is 13 residues long. Germline V lookup: CDR1 SGHDT, CDR2 YYEEEE. Germline trimming cut 2 bases from V and 8 bases from J; bases unmatched to any gene: 3.

This clonotype was detected many times. This rearrangement joins TRBV2 to TRBJ2-7, with D tentatively TRBD1 or TRBD2 (5 bases each). This CDR3 spans 15 amino acids. Germline CDR1 SNHLY, CDR2 FYNNEI. With 7 bases removed from V and 3 bases from J, the gap between germline ends came to 19 bases. The CDR3 DNA is TGTGCCAGCAAAAGGCCCACGGGGACCATCTACGAGCAGTACTTC. It codes for CASKRPTGTIYEQYF.

This clonotype has just a few counts. This rearrangement joins TRBV11-2 to TRBJ2-7; D ambiguous. The V gene lost 5 bases and the J gene lost 2 bases, with 13 bases spanning the gap. CDR3 length: 14 amino acids. Germline-derived CDR1 and CDR2 are SGHAT and FQNNGV. CDR3 amino acids: CASSDQRLAYEQYF. In DNA, the CDR3 is TGTGCCAGCAGCGACCAACGTTTAGCCTACGAGCAGTACTTC.

Notes on this clonotype: This may stem from a read error, because a much larger clone lies one nucleotide away. This chain connects TRBV7-9 to TRBJ1-2; a possible D gene is TRBD1 (5 bases). The CDR3 consists of 16 residues. Trimming stripped 5 bases from V and 1 base from J, with 17 bases between. The germline V gene has CDR1 SEHNR and CDR2 FQNEAQ (reference sequence). The CDR3 region is CASSRLGTQSNYGYTF. The CDR3 coding sequence is TGTGCCAGCAGCCGATTGGGGACCCAAAGTAACTATGGCTACACCTTC.

Only a few counts were recorded for this clonotype. This chain links TRBV9 with TRBJ2-7; no firm D call. This CDR3 has 14 amino acids. V lost 3 bases and J lost 3, with 13 bases in between. Germline V gives CDR1 SGDLS, CDR2 YYNGEE. The CDR3 loop is CASSAGDGDYEQYF. The CDR3 DNA reads TGTGCCAGCAGCGCTGGAGACGGCGACTACGAGCAGTACTTC.

In this sample, this clonotype turned up many times. V gene TRBV5-1 combines with J gene TRBJ1-1; D remains ambiguous. Germline lookup yields CDR1 SGHRS and CDR2 YFSETQ. CDR3 length: 14 amino acids. Trimming took 1 base from V and 1 from J, leaving 8 bases between them. CDR3 in DNA: TGCGCCAGCAGCTTGTTTGAGGGGAACACTGAAGCTTTCTTT. Translation: CASSLFEGNTEAFF.

The V call is TRBV25-1, the J call TRBJ1-2; D may be TRBD1 (5 bases). Trimming removed 5 bases from V and 1 base from J, with 14 bases in between. The CDR3 totals 15 residues. Germline lookup yields CDR1 MGHDK and CDR2 SYGVNS. The CDR3 here is CASSFRGGDNYGYTF. The CDR3 nucleotides are TGTGCCAGCAGTTTCCGGGGCGGGGATAACTATGGCTACACCTTC.

The chain employs TRBV10-2 and TRBJ2-7, with D perhaps matching TRBD1 (8 bases). V dropped 5 bases and J dropped 10 bases, with 18 bases sitting between them. CDR1 is WSHSY, CDR2 SAAADI, per germline. The CDR3 covers 13 residues. CDR3 in DNA: TGCGCCAGCAGTCAGAGAACAGGGGGGGATCAGTACTTC. Residues: CASSQRTGGDQYF.

This clonotype appeared a few times. At one boundary the junction diverges from the germline segment, which might be a read error. The chain is built from TRBV2 and TRBJ1-1; TRBD1 might be the D (6 bases). This CDR3 region has 17 residues. Per germline, CDR1 SNHLY and CDR2 FYNNEI. CDR3 in amino acids: CASSDRGTTKRDTGAFF. The CDR3 nucleotides are TGTGCCAGCAGTGATAGGGGTACGACCAAGAGGGACACTGGAGCTTTCTTT.

In this sample, this clonotype turned up many times. The genes are TRBV13 and TRBJ2-7; 8 bases line up with TRBD1. CDR3 length equals 15 residues. V was clipped by 4 bases and J by 2 bases; unmatched bases: 7. The germline CDR1 and CDR2 sequences are PRHDT and FYEKMQ (reference sequence). Here the CDR3 DNA reads TGTGCCAGCAGCTCCCCGGGACAGGAAACCTACGAGCAGTACTTC. This sequence encodes CASSSPGQETYEQYF.

This clonotype has at least ten counts. The rearrangement joins TRBV20-1 to TRBJ2-7; 7 nucleotides line up with TRBD2. The CDR3 contains 16 residues. With V trimmed by 0 bases and J by 4 bases, 12 bases remained unmatched. In germline, CDR1 is DFQATT, CDR2 SNEGSKA (reference sequence). The DNA of the CDR3 is TGCAGTGCTAGAGATCCTGGGTCTAGCGGACTGTACGAGCAGTACTTC. This translates into CSARDPGSSGLYEQYF.

In this sample, this clonotype turned up a few times. V gene TRBV6-2 or TRBV6-3 combines with J gene TRBJ1-1; D not resolved. Germline assignment: CDR1 MNHEY and CDR2 SVGEGT. Trimming shortened V by 0 bases and J by 11 bases, and 16 bases separated the two germline ends. This CDR3 has 14 amino acids. The CDR3 region is CASSYSKPRLEAFF. The DNA of the CDR3 is TGTGCCAGCAGTTACTCGAAGCCCCGGTTGGAGGCTTTCTTT.

The V and J genes are TRBV6-5 and TRBJ1-2; 8 bases agree with TRBD1. The CDR3 totals 15 residues. Germline V gene data show CDR1 as MNHEY and CDR2 as SVGAGI. Losses at the gene ends were 6 bases for V and 2 bases for J; bases not matched to a gene: 8. CDR3 sequence: CASSLDRAGNYGYTF. CDR3 nucleotides: TGTGCCAGCAGCCTGGACAGGGCGGGAAACTATGGCTACACCTTC.

The V gene is TRBV7-2, the J gene TRBJ2-7, with 10 bases aligning to TRBD1. CDR3 length equals 14 residues. J lost 4 bases, V lost 8 bases, and 8 bases had no gene match. CDR1 is SGHTA, CDR2 FQGNSA, per germline. In DNA form, the CDR3 reads TGTGCCAGCTCACTGACAGGGGGCAGGTACGAGCAGTACTTC. This gives the protein CASSLTGGRYEQYF. Drawing the rest from reference TRBV7-2 and TRBJ2-7, the complete variable domain is GAGVSQSPSNKVTEKGKDVELRCDPISGHTALYWYRQSLGQGLEFLIYFQGNSAPDKSGLPSDRFSAERTGGSVSTLTIQRTQQEDSAVYLCASSLTGGRYEQYFGPGTRLTVT.

The chain joins TRBV29-1 to TRBJ1-1; a weak D match, TRBD1 (6 bases). The CDR3 consists of 13 residues. Germline V gene lookup returns CDR1 SQVTM and CDR2 ANQGSEA. The germline V and J ends were trimmed by 8 bases and 9 bases, with 22 bases remaining between them. The CDR3 protein is CSQDTGGSLKAFF. The CDR3 DNA reads TGCAGCCAAGATACGGGGGGCAGTCTTAAAGCTTTCTTT. The full variable domain, with the rest looked up from reference TRBV29-1 and TRBJ1-1, is SAVISQKPSRDICQRGTSLTIQCQVDSQVTMMFWYRQQPGQSLTLIATANQGSEATYESGFVIDKFPISRPNLTFSTLTVSNMSPEDSSIYLCSQDTGGSLKAFFGQGTRLTVV.

This clonotype appeared many times. This chain connects TRBV7-9 to TRBJ2-2; a weak D match, TRBD2 (6 bases). The CDR3 has 14 amino acids. Trimming shortened V by 2 bases and J by 6 bases, and 10 bases separated the two germline ends. The germline V gene encodes CDR1 SEHNR and CDR2 FQNEAQ (reference sequence). The CDR3: CASSLPGAPGELFF. The CDR3 DNA follows: TGTGCCAGCAGCTTACCGGGAGCACCCGGGGAGCTGTTTTTT.

J is TRBJ2-7 and V is TRBV14; 7 bases are a match to TRBD1. The length of the CDR3 is 15 residues. V was pared by 1 base and J by 5 bases, with 8 bases of the junction left unmatched. From germline, CDR1 is SGHDN and CDR2 FVKESK. In nucleotides, the CDR3 is TGTGCCAGCAGCCAAGGGGTTAACAGGGGACACGAGCAGTACTTC. Translating it yields CASSQGVNRGHEQYF.

About this clonotype: Here the CDR3 omits its conserved ending phenylalanine or tryptophan, so a read error is the likely source. The DNA is omitted, as the CDR3 cannot be located on it reliably, and the CDR3 follows TCRdb's listing. This chain joins TRBV7-8 and TRBJ2-7. The CDR3 is 8 residues long, ends included. Looked up from germline, CDR1 is SGHVS and CDR2 is FQNEAQ. The CDR3: CASSLYVI.